This T cell receptor (beta chain) was captured by sequencing in a study of shared clonotypes between healthy human individuals. When samples were unsorted, around 83 million PBMCs were used for genomic DNA. CDR3 length: 13 residues. Germline V gene data show CDR1 as SGDLS and CDR2 as YYNGEE. Trimming left V 3 bases short and J 6 bases short, with 13 bases between. In the original workflow: ImmunoSEQ gave junction-only sequences without quality scores, so filtering differed. Clones were read by immunoSEQ multiplex PCR, and TCRdb kept only the in-frame ones, dropping some. V and J calls and clone size are copied from that table; D and trimming were computed from the DNA. The sample yields about 490,000 clones, approximately 84% seen once.

V usage is TRBV9 and J usage is TRBJ2-7; D may be TRBD1 (6 bases). Material for sequencing was PBMCs. The TCR comes from a woman aged 40 to 49 in good health. Some clones in this sample may be carry-over from other donors' samples. Here the CDR3 reads CASSDETGFEQYF. CDR3 nucleotides: TGTGCCAGCAGCGACGAGACAGGTTTCGAGCAGTACTTC.